This T cell receptor beta chain is from a study of shared clonotypes between healthy human individuals. CDR1 SQVTM and CDR2 ANQGSEA come from the germline V gene. The CDR3 has 13 amino acids. The V and J ends lost 6 bases and 5 bases, in that order; junction bases with no gene match: 7. Sequencing used immunoSEQ multiplex PCR; TCRdb keeps in-frame clones, though not all of them. The table includes millions of clones, roughly 94% detected once. Donors were healthy HIV-negative adults without recently reported acute infections or vaccinations. The J gene is TRBJ2-3, the V gene TRBV29-1; 8 bases agree with TRBD1. The origin of this receptor is a man aged 18 to 30 in good health. The sequenced material came from naive CD4+ T cells sorted from blood. Noted subset: CD45RA+ positively selected. This CDR3 is CSVRTGKKDTQYF. The CDR3 nucleotides are TGCAGCGTCAGGACAGGGAAGAAAGATACGCAGTATTTT.